The 9 T cell receptor beta chains below all came from one sample that was sequenced in a study of shared clonotypes between healthy human individuals. Data came from immunoSEQ multiplex PCR; TCRdb stores just in-frame clones and leaves some out. The sample contains hundreds of thousands of clones, around 74% of which appear only once. The source material was memory CD4+ T cells sorted from blood. Subset: CD45RA-negative fraction. The receptors originated from a young woman in good health.

V and J are TRBV6-6 and TRBJ2-6; D is unresolved. Germline V gives CDR1 MNHNY, CDR2 SVGAGI (reference sequence). This CDR3 is 15 amino acids long. The V and J ends lost 3 bases and 0 bases respectively, with 6 bases between them. DNA for the CDR3: TGTGCCAGCAGTTATCTTAGCTCTGGGGCCAACGTCCTGACTTTC. This translates into CASSYLSSGANVLTF.

The V call is TRBV29-1, the J call TRBJ2-5; D tentatively fits TRBD1 or TRBD2 (7 bases each). The CDR3 runs to 14 residues. Between the trimmed V and J ends, which lost 7 bases and 3 bases, there was a span of 18 bases. Germline V gene lookup returns CDR1 SQVTM and CDR2 ANQGSEA. CDR3 in amino acids: CSGHPGGGKETQYF. Here the CDR3 DNA reads TGCAGCGGCCACCCAGGGGGGGGAAAAGAGACCCAGTACTTC.

The gene calls are TRBV30 and TRBJ2-7; 7 nucleotides match TRBD2. With V trimmed by 5 bases and J by 4 bases, 5 bases remained unmatched. Per the germline V gene, CDR1 is GTSNPN and CDR2 is SVGIG (reference sequence). CDR3 length: 12 amino acids. The CDR3 sequence: CAWGGESYEQYF. As DNA, the CDR3 is TGTGCCTGGGGGGGGGAATCTTACGAGCAGTACTTC.

The J gene is TRBJ2-5, the V gene TRBV18; 9 bases match TRBD1. The CDR3 totals 15 residues. Germline CDR1 reads KGHSH; CDR2 reads LQKENI. J lost 2 bases, V lost 4 bases, and 5 bases had no gene match. The CDR3 region is CASSLLDRGQETQYF. CDR3 coding DNA: TGTGCCAGCTCACTTCTGGACAGGGGTCAAGAGACCCAGTACTTC.

The chain combines TRBV29-1 with TRBJ1-2; D gene uncertain. V was shortened by 3 bases and J by 4 bases, with 12 bases between the two germline ends. This CDR3 is 13 amino acids long. Germline-derived CDR1 and CDR2 are SQVTM and ANQGSEA. CDR3 in DNA: TGCAGCGTTGAGGTCCCCCCAGGCTATGGCTACACCTTC. Translated: CSVEVPPGYGYTF.

This clone has just a few counts. The V and J genes are TRBV10-1 and TRBJ2-3; TRBD2 might be the D (6 bases). CDR3 length: 14 amino acids. In germline, CDR1 is WNHNN, CDR2 SYGVQD (reference sequence). Between the trimmed V and J ends, which lost 4 bases and 1 base, there was a span of 9 bases. The CDR3 spells CASSAQRGTDTQYF. For the CDR3, the DNA is TGCGCCAGCAGTGCCCAGCGGGGCACAGATACGCAGTATTTT.

The genes are TRBV6-1 and TRBJ1-3; perhaps TRBD1 as D (6 bases). V dropped 2 bases and J dropped 0 bases, with 11 bases sitting between them. CDR3 length: 16 amino acids. Germline V gene lookup returns CDR1 MNHNS and CDR2 SASEGT. The CDR3 is CASSERPGASGNTIYF. CDR3 DNA sequence: TGTGCCAGCAGTGAACGCCCAGGGGCCTCTGGAAACACCATATATTTT.

The chain employs TRBV5-1 and TRBJ2-7; TRBD2 matches 9 bases. The trim removed 0 bases at V and 2 bases at J, leaving 3 bases unmatched. This CDR3 spans 15 amino acids. The germline V gene has CDR1 SGHRS and CDR2 YFSETQ. DNA for the CDR3: TGCGCCAGCAGCTTGGGTAGCGGGAGACCCTACGAGCAGTACTTC. Translated, it gives CASSLGSGRPYEQYF.

The chain combines TRBV11-2 with TRBJ1-1, with D tentatively TRBD1 (6 bases). Germline lookup yields CDR1 SGHAT and CDR2 FQNNGV. This CDR3 is built from 14 residues. V lost 4 bases and J lost 7, with 16 bases in between. CDR3 sequence (DNA): TGTGCCAGCAGCTCCCTCCGACAGGCGGGTGAAGCTTTCTTT. This sequence encodes CASSSLRQAGEAFF.